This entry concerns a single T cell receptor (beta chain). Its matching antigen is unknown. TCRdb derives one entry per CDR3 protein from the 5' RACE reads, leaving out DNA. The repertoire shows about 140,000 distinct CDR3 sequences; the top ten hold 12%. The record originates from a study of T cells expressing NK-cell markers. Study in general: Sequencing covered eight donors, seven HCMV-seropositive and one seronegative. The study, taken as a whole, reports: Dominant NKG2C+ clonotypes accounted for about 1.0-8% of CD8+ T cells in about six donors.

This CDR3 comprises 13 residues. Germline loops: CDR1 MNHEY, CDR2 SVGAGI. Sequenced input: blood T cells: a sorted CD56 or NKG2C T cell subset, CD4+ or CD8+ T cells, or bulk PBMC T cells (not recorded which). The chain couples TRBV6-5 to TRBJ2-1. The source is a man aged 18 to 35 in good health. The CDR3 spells CASSYSTSGEQFF.